These 17 T cell receptor beta chains were sequenced from one sample in a study of Graves' ophthalmopathy and Graves' hyperthyroidism listed by TCRdb under 2018. The sequencing machine was an Illumina HiSeq 2000. For repertoire sequencing, the TCR beta CDR3 regions were amplified from RNA transcripts. The first round of RT-PCR was done with HTBI primers and the Qiagen OneStep RT-PCR kit, and was followed by a second round of multiplex PCR, then size selection and purification. The raw public reads went through TCRdb reprocessing: fastp at Q25, MiXCR clone calling, in-frame beta chains kept. Rows with one shared CDR3 protein collapse into an entry with the most common genes and DNA. The sample profile shows about 400,000 distinct CDR3 sequences; about 18% of them were found once. The top ten hold roughly 1.5% of the sample. The sequencing input was peripheral blood. Receptor source: a woman aged 18-29 years with Graves' ophthalmopathy. Donor details come from another sample of the same person, matched by shared clones.

This clonotype showed up many times. The chain has TRBV28 and TRBJ2-2, with D tentatively TRBD1 or TRBD2 (5 bases each). CDR1 MDHEN and CDR2 SYDVKM come from the germline V gene. The CDR3 length is 12 residues. V lost 8 bases, J lost 5 bases, and 9 bases lay in between. The CDR3 is CASVGETGELFF. Written as DNA, the CDR3 is TGTGCCAGCGTAGGGGAGACCGGGGAGCTGTTTTTT. The variable domain in full, with the rest retrieved from reference TRBV28 and TRBJ2-2, is DVKVTQSSRYLVKRTGEKVFLECVQDMDHENMFWYRQDPGLGLRLIYFSYDVKMKEKGDIPEGYSVSREKKERFSLILESASTNQTSMYLCASVGETGELFFGEGSRLTVL.

Many counts were recorded for this clonotype. The chain uses TRBV12-3 or TRBV12-4 and TRBJ2-5, with 7 bases matching TRBD2. This CDR3 contains 13 residues. With V trimmed by 8 bases and J by 1 base, 4 bases remained unmatched. The CDR3 region is CASGRAGQETQYF. Written as DNA, the CDR3 is TGTGCCAGCGGGAGGGCAGGCCAAGAGACCCAGTACTTC.

This clonotype was seen ten or more times. The genes are TRBV10-1 and TRBJ2-2, with D perhaps matching TRBD2 (6 bases). This CDR3 spans 14 amino acids. Trimming took 5 bases from V and 6 from J, leaving 13 bases between them. CDR1 and CDR2 (germline): WNHNN, SYGVQD (reference sequence). This chain's CDR3 is CASSRRGSAGELFF. The CDR3 nucleotides are TGCGCCAGCAGTCGGAGGGGCAGCGCCGGGGAGCTGTTTTTT.

This clonotype was found many times. The J gene is TRBJ1-2, the V gene TRBV7-9, with D unclear. Germline V lookup: CDR1 SEHNR, CDR2 FQNEAQ (reference sequence). Trimming stripped 1 base from V and 0 bases from J, with 6 bases between. This CDR3 is 14 amino acids long. In DNA, the CDR3 is TGTGCCAGCAGCTTAGTATCGGCTAACTATGGCTACACCTTC. Its protein is CASSLVSANYGYTF.

This clonotype was counted ten times or more. The chain uses TRBV6-4 and TRBJ1-1; a weak D match, TRBD1 (5 bases). This CDR3 contains 14 residues. From germline, CDR1 is MRHNA and CDR2 SNTAGT. Trimming cost V 4 bases and J 3 bases, with 12 bases left between them. CDR3 sequence reads: CASSGGGPDTEAFF. The DNA of the CDR3 is TGTGCCAGCAGTGGGGGGGGTCCGGACACTGAAGCTTTCTTT.

The sample holds many counts of this clonotype. V gene TRBV28 combines with J gene TRBJ2-2, with 12 bases aligning to TRBD2. J lost 5 bases, V lost 6 bases, and 16 bases had no gene match. Germline assignment: CDR1 MDHEN and CDR2 SYDVKM. The CDR3 runs to 19 residues. DNA for the CDR3: TGTGCCAGCAGGGAAGGACTGAGACTAGCGGGGGACTCTACCGGGGAGCTGTTTTTT. It encodes CASREGLRLAGDSTGELFF.

The chain uses TRBV19 and TRBJ1-5; D perhaps matches TRBD1 (5 bases). Germline V gene data show CDR1 as LNHDA and CDR2 as SQIVND (reference sequence). This CDR3 comprises 17 residues. V lost 7 bases and J 0 bases, leaving 19 bases between the germline ends. The CDR3 sequence: CASTQGSGSYSNQPQHF. The CDR3 nucleotides read TGTGCCAGTACCCAAGGGTCAGGGTCCTATAGCAATCAGCCCCAGCATTTT.

The table lists this clonotype with many counts. The chain combines TRBV12-3 or TRBV12-4 with TRBJ2-7; 10 bases align to TRBD1. V gave up 0 bases and J gave up 6 bases; unmatched junction bases: 11. The CDR3 runs 17 residues. In DNA form, the CDR3 reads TGTGCCAGCAGTTTAGCGCTAATGGGGACAGGGGTCCCCGAGCAGTACTTC. It codes for CASSLALMGTGVPEQYF.

This clonotype occurred many times. This chain connects TRBV28 to TRBJ1-2; no definite D call. The CDR3 sequence is 13 residues long. V gave up 6 bases and J gave up 4 bases, with 12 bases separating them. Germline-derived CDR1 and CDR2 are MDHEN and SYDVKM. Written as DNA, the CDR3 is TGTGCCAGCAGAATCCCGACGGCCTATGGCTACACCTTC. Translated, it gives CASRIPTAYGYTF.

This clonotype was counted at least ten times. The chain combines TRBV7-9 with TRBJ1-2; D is unresolved. The CDR3 length is 14 residues. Germline assignment: CDR1 SEHNR and CDR2 FQNEAQ (reference sequence). V was trimmed by 1 base and J by 8 bases, leaving 14 bases between them. The CDR3 nucleotides read TGTGCCAGCAGCTTAGTTACAGAGGCTCGGGGCTACACCTTC. As protein: CASSLVTEARGYTF.

The CDR3 region has the DNA TGTGCCAGCAGCAGCAGGGGGCAGTACACTGAAGCTTTCTTT. Translation gives CASSSRGQYTEAFF. V and J are TRBV7-8 and TRBJ1-1; 8 bases line up with TRBD1. The CDR3 covers 14 residues. Germline CDR1 reads SGHVS; CDR2 reads FQNEAQ. Trimming took 5 bases from V and 3 from J; bases not matched to a gene: 5.

This clonotype was recorded at least ten times. The genes are TRBV18 and TRBJ1-2; D unclear. The V gene lost 2 bases and the J gene lost 1 base, with 2 bases spanning the gap. The CDR3 contains 12 residues. CDR1 and CDR2 (germline): KGHSH, LQKENI. CDR3 region: CASSPVNYGYTF. The CDR3 DNA reads as TGTGCCAGCTCACCAGTTAACTATGGCTACACCTTC.

In its sample, this clonotype was seen many times. This chain joins TRBV12-3 or TRBV12-4 and TRBJ2-7; D not certain. Trimming shortened V by 4 bases and J by 2 bases, and 15 bases separated the two germline ends. This CDR3 region has 15 residues. The CDR3 here is CASSWASGGAYEQYF. The CDR3 nucleotides are TGTGCCAGCAGTTGGGCTAGTGGTGGGGCCTACGAGCAGTACTTC.

This clonotype was detected many times. The V call is TRBV5-1, the J call TRBJ2-7; 10 bases agree with TRBD1. Germline V CDR1 and CDR2: SGHRS, YFSETQ. J lost 4 bases, V lost 7 bases, and 8 bases had no gene match. The CDR3 is 14 amino acids. The chain's CDR3 is CASRWDRGTYEQYF. The DNA of the CDR3 is TGCGCCAGCCGATGGGACAGGGGAACGTACGAGCAGTACTTC.

Many counts were recorded for this clonotype. This CDR3 reads CAISEADEQYF. The CDR3 bases are TGTGCCATCAGTGAAGCGGACGAGCAGTACTTC. The chain has TRBV10-3 and TRBJ2-7, with D possibly matching TRBD2 (5 bases). The CDR3 spans 11 residues. V lost 3 bases to trimming and J lost 5 bases, with 5 bases between them. CDR1 is ENHRY, CDR2 SYGVKD, per germline.

This clonotype was seen repeatedly, ten times or more. This chain uses TRBV29-1 with TRBJ1-2; the D gene is possibly TRBD1 (6 bases). Germline loops: CDR1 SQVTM, CDR2 ANQGSEA. This CDR3 is built from 14 residues. V was clipped by 6 bases and J by 5 bases, with 19 bases between them. The CDR3 region is CSVSPGHSGYGYTF. The CDR3 coding sequence is TGCAGCGTCTCGCCGGGACACAGCGGGTATGGCTACACCTTC.

This clonotype was observed many times. The chain has TRBV2 and TRBJ2-5; no reliable D call. Trimming removed 8 bases from V and 5 bases from J, with 6 bases in between. The germline gives CDR1 SNHLY, CDR2 FYNNEI. This CDR3 contains 10 residues. This CDR3 reads CASQGETQYF. CDR3 nucleotide sequence: TGTGCCAGCCAAGGGGAGACCCAGTACTTC. Using reference TRBV2 and TRBJ2-5 for the parts outside the CDR3, the full variable domain is EPEVTQTPSHQVTQMGQEVILRCVPISNHLYFYWYRQILGQKVEFLVSFYNNEISEKSEIFDDQFSVERPDGSNFTLKIRSTKLEDSAMYFCASQGETQYFGPGTRLLVL.